The 20 T cell receptor beta chains presented below share a single source sample, sequenced in a study of shared clonotypes between healthy human individuals. Clones were read by immunoSEQ multiplex PCR, and TCRdb kept only the in-frame ones, dropping some. The sample has roughly 2,500,000 clones, 80% to 95% seen once. The specimen sequenced was naive CD4+ T cells from PBMCs. Subset indicated: CD45RA+ positively selected. These receptors all come from a man between 18 and 29 years old in good health. Some clones in this sample may be carry-over from other donors' samples.

This clone has a handful of counts. The V gene is TRBV2, the J gene TRBJ1-5; D gene unclear. Looked up from germline, CDR1 is SNHLY and CDR2 is FYNNEI. This CDR3 has 14 amino acids. Between the trimmed V and J ends, which lost 3 bases and 0 bases, there was a span of 6 bases. In nucleotides, the CDR3 is TGTGCCAGCAGTGATTATAATAGCAATCAGCCCCAGCATTTT. The encoded protein is CASSDYNSNQPQHF.

V and J are TRBV7-9 and TRBJ2-1, with TRBD2 identical over 10 bases. The CDR3 is 15 residues long. Trimming at V came to 1 base and at J to 7 bases, leaving 4 bases not matched to a gene. CDR1 and CDR2 (germline): SEHNR, FQNEAQ (reference sequence). DNA of the CDR3: TGTGCCAGCAGCTTAGGGACTAGCGGAGAGAATGAGCAGTTCTTC. Translating gives CASSLGTSGENEQFF.

The chain links TRBV28 to TRBJ2-7; the D is unclear. This CDR3 contains 13 residues. Trimming removed 7 bases from V and 0 bases from J, with 10 bases in between. CDR1 is MDHEN, CDR2 SYDVKM, per germline. The CDR3 DNA reads as TGTGCCAGCACCCGCCCGAGCTCCTACGAGCAGTACTTC. Its protein is CASTRPSSYEQYF.

The chain joins TRBV4-1 to TRBJ2-7; TRBD2 aligns across 15 bases. Germline V CDR1 and CDR2: MGHRA, YSYEKL. V lost 0 bases to trimming and J lost 5 bases; unmatched junction nucleotides: 11. This CDR3 has 19 residues. CDR3 protein: CASSQDRSGTSGRFHEQYF. CDR3 sequence (DNA): TGCGCCAGCAGCCAAGATCGGTCCGGGACTAGCGGGAGGTTCCACGAGCAGTACTTC.

This clone was observed a single time. Distinct nucleotide sequences in the sample also encode this CDR3. The chain has TRBV6-6 and TRBJ2-5; D assignment may be TRBD1 or TRBD2 (5 bases each). The V and J ends lost 6 bases and 1 base respectively, with 9 bases between them. Germline-derived CDR1 and CDR2 are MNHNY and SVGAGI (reference sequence). The CDR3 runs to 13 residues. The CDR3 DNA sequence: TGTGCCAGCAGCAGGGACCCCCAAGAGACCCAGTACTTC. Amino acid sequence: CASSRDPQETQYF.

This clone has only a few counts. The J gene is TRBJ1-1, the V gene TRBV28; 10 bases are shared with TRBD1. There are 13 residues in the CDR3. Per germline, CDR1 MDHEN and CDR2 SYDVKM. Germline trimming cut 5 bases from V and 5 bases from J; bases unmatched to any gene: 2. The CDR3 sequence: CASSPGQGTEAFF. Written as DNA, the CDR3 is TGTGCCAGCAGTCCGGGACAGGGGACTGAAGCTTTCTTT.

V is TRBV9 and J is TRBJ2-5; unclear D gene. Germline V gene data show CDR1 as SGDLS and CDR2 as YYNGEE. V was shortened by 0 bases and J by 5 bases, with 14 bases between the two germline ends. The CDR3 consists of 15 residues. The CDR3, as DNA: TGTGCCAGCAGCGTAGACTTTGGGTCCGGGGAGACCCAGTACTTC. Protein product: CASSVDFGSGETQYF.

This rearrangement joins TRBV15 to TRBJ1-1; no clear D gene. The CDR3 length is 12 residues. The germline V gene encodes CDR1 LNHNV and CDR2 YYDKDF (reference sequence). The germline V and J ends were trimmed by 0 bases and 7 bases, with 6 bases remaining between them. The CDR3 region is CATSRDQLEAFF. CDR3 sequence (DNA): TGTGCCACCAGCAGAGATCAGCTTGAAGCTTTCTTT.

This rearrangement joins TRBV6-5 to TRBJ1-6; D is undetermined. Germline loops: CDR1 MNHEY, CDR2 SVGAGI. The CDR3 contains 13 residues. V lost 4 bases to trimming and J lost 7 bases, with 8 bases between them. The CDR3 DNA reads as TGTGCCAGCAGTTGGAACAAGAATTCACCCCTCCACTTT. This translates into CASSWNKNSPLHF.

V usage is TRBV5-1 and J usage is TRBJ2-7; 10 bases match TRBD1. The trim removed 0 bases at V and 4 bases at J, leaving 10 bases unmatched. Germline V gene sequence: CDR1 SGHRS, CDR2 YFSETQ. The CDR3 totals 17 residues. DNA for the CDR3: TGCGCCAGCAGCTTGGCCCCTTCGGGACAGGGGCTGTACGAGCAGTACTTC. Translating it yields CASSLAPSGQGLYEQYF.

The rearrangement joins TRBV19 to TRBJ1-2; tentatively, D is TRBD1 (6 bases). In germline, CDR1 is LNHDA, CDR2 SQIVND (reference sequence). V shed 4 bases and J shed 8 bases, with 23 bases lying between them. This CDR3 comprises 16 residues. CDR3 bases: TGTGCCAGTAGTAAGCAGGCGGACTGGGGGCGCGGCGGCTACACCTTC. Amino acid sequence: CASSKQADWGRGGYTF.

The J gene is TRBJ1-5, the V gene TRBV19; no definite D call. V lost 5 bases, J lost 7 bases, and 9 bases lay in between. Per germline, CDR1 LNHDA and CDR2 SQIVND (reference sequence). This CDR3 is 12 amino acids long. The CDR3 nucleotides read TGTGCCAGTAGTGGGTGGGCCCAGCCCCAGCATTTT. Its translation: CASSGWAQPQHF.

Note on this clone: Other DNA sequences from this sample encode an identical CDR3 as well. The chain links TRBV15 to TRBJ1-5; tentatively, D is TRBD1 (5 bases). The V end was cut by 1 base, the J end by 2 bases, with 6 bases between. Per germline, CDR1 LNHNV and CDR2 YYDKDF (reference sequence). This CDR3 contains 14 residues. The CDR3 DNA is TGTGCCACCAGCAGAGGGGGCGGCAATCAGCCCCAGCATTTT. Its translation is CATSRGGGNQPQHF.

V gene TRBV28 combines with J gene TRBJ2-2, with 9 bases that match TRBD1. V lost 2 bases to trimming and J lost 7 bases; unmatched junction nucleotides: 5. Per the germline V gene, CDR1 is MDHEN and CDR2 is SYDVKM. The CDR3 is 15 residues long. CDR3 sequence: CASSLAQGAHGELFF. CDR3 coding DNA: TGTGCCAGCAGTTTAGCACAGGGGGCTCACGGGGAGCTGTTTTTT.

The V call is TRBV5-1, the J call TRBJ2-5, with D maybe TRBD2 (6 bases). The CDR3 runs 13 residues. Trimming took 3 bases from V and 6 from J, leaving 12 bases between them. The V gene's germline CDR1 is SGHRS and CDR2 YFSETQ. CDR3 region: CASSSRDSKTQYF. The CDR3 DNA follows: TGCGCCAGCAGCTCCAGGGACTCGAAGACCCAGTACTTC.

The gene calls are TRBV28 and TRBJ1-5; maybe TRBD1 (6 bases). CDR1 MDHEN and CDR2 SYDVKM come from the germline V gene. Trimming pared 1 base from V and 0 bases from J, leaving 13 bases between. This CDR3 comprises 17 residues. For the CDR3, the DNA is TGTGCCAGCAGTTTATTTGGGGGCACGTATAGCAATCAGCCCCAGCATTTT. Encoded protein: CASSLFGGTYSNQPQHF. The variable domain in full, completed from reference TRBV28 and TRBJ1-5, reads DVKVTQSSRYLVKRTGEKVFLECVQDMDHENMFWYRQDPGLGLRLIYFSYDVKMKEKGDIPEGYSVSREKKERFSLILESASTNQTSMYLCASSLFGGTYSNQPQHFGDGTRLSIL.

The chain uses TRBV5-1 and TRBJ1-2; D uncertain. Germline V gene data show CDR1 as SGHRS and CDR2 as YFSETQ. The CDR3 contains 13 residues. V lost 1 base, J lost 4 bases, and 8 bases lay in between. The chain's CDR3 is CASSLTSPYGYTF. The DNA for the CDR3 is TGCGCCAGCAGCTTGACATCCCCCTATGGCTACACCTTC.

Comment on this clone: The sample contains more than one DNA sequence encoding this CDR3. The chain links TRBV5-5 to TRBJ2-1; D gene unclear. The CDR3 is 15 residues long. V was shortened by 0 bases and J by 0 bases, with 7 bases between the two germline ends. Germline V gene data show CDR1 as SGHKS and CDR2 as YYEKEE (reference sequence). Written as DNA, the CDR3 is TGTGCCAGCAGCTTGGGACTCGGCTCCTACAATGAGCAGTTCTTC. This encodes CASSLGLGSYNEQFF.

V and J are TRBV7-3 and TRBJ2-3; a weak D match, TRBD2 (5 bases). Per germline, CDR1 SGHTA and CDR2 FQGTGA. CDR3 length equals 13 residues. Trimming cost V 5 bases and J 5 bases, with 11 bases left between them. Here the CDR3 reads CASSRTFGDTQYF. CDR3 nucleotide sequence: TGTGCCAGCAGCCGGACTTTTGGAGATACGCAGTATTTT.

The rearrangement uses TRBV30 and TRBJ1-6; 8 nucleotides line up with TRBD1. CDR1 is GTSNPN, CDR2 SVGIG, per germline (reference sequence). The V gene end was trimmed by 3 bases and the J gene end by 10 bases; junction bases not matched to a gene: 5. There are 13 residues in the CDR3. The CDR3 here is CAWRRTGNSPLHF. Written as DNA, the CDR3 is TGTGCCTGGAGAAGGACAGGGAACTCACCCCTCCACTTT.